The present TCR beta chain was sequenced within a study of Graves' ophthalmopathy and Graves' hyperthyroidism. Study overall: Prior to any treatment, peripheral blood was collected at the time of initial diagnosis.

Study findings and constraints: Blood samples also showed most expanded thyroid clonotypes exceeding 0.001 frequency.

This clonotype appeared many times. As yet, its antigen is unknown. It was on clinical symptoms, serum thyroxine, TRAb, thyroid ultrasound and orbital computed tomography that diagnosis relied. The ends were cut back, 7 bases at V and 1 base at J, with 13 bases in the middle. The CDR3 totals 14 residues. CDR1 is SGHVS, CDR2 FQNEAQ, per germline. Amplification of the TCR beta CDR3 regions used RNA transcripts (as template). HTBI primers were employed in first-round RT-PCR, then a second-round multiplex PCR followed. TCRdb used MiXCR to reprocess the multiplex PCR reads, holding one entry per CDR3 protein. The sample lists almost 400,000 distinct CDR3 sequences, approximately 20% occurring once.

The chain employs TRBV7-8 and TRBJ1-1; a possible D gene is TRBD1 (6 bases). The receptor was derived from a woman aged 18-29 years with Graves' ophthalmopathy. Sequencing input: peripheral blood. Here the CDR3 reads CASKVGRGNTEAFF. DNA of the CDR3: TGTGCCAGCAAGGTTGGCAGGGGGAACACTGAAGCTTTCTTT. The full variable domain, rest sourced from reference TRBV7-8 and TRBJ1-1, is GAGVSQSPRYKVAKRGQDVALRCDPISGHVSLFWYQQALGQGPEFLTYFQNEAQLDKSGLPSDRFFAERPEGSVSTLKIQRTQQEDSAVYLCASKVGRGNTEAFFGQGTRLTVV.